The sample holds a few counts of the clone carrying this T cell receptor (beta chain). The repertoire was sequenced with immunoSEQ multiplex PCR; TCRdb's copy has only in-frame clones and lacks some. The repertoire has under 70,000 clones, approximately 89% of them found once; the top ten carry approximately 4.5%. This sample stems from a study of identifying expanded T cells in peripheral blood. The germline V gene has CDR1 WSHSY and CDR2 SAAADI. The V end lost 0 bases, the J end lost 6 bases, and 12 bases lay between the germline ends. The CDR3 extends over 15 amino acids. The genes are TRBV10-2 and TRBJ1-5, with D unresolved. Sequenced: blood. This clonotype was obtained from a person between 18 and 69 years old in good health. The CDR3 loop reads CASSESKGAGQPQHF. The CDR3, as DNA: TGCGCCAGCAGTGAGTCCAAAGGAGCCGGTCAGCCCCAGCATTTT.